This T cell receptor (beta chain) was documented in a study of blood T cell repertoires in COVID-19. About the study: Researchers got acute and convalescent COVID-19 samples from the United States, Italy and Spain. From T cells, B-cell-depleted T cells, or PBMCs came the material, which was cDNA or gDNA.

As handled by the study authors: Estimation of nucleated cell counts relied on the amplification of reference gene primers. Clones were read by immunoSEQ multiplex PCR, and TCRdb kept only the in-frame ones, dropping some. V, J and clone size reflect that table, while D and trimming were determined from the DNA. In the table there are tens of thousands of clones, about 87% of which are singletons. This CDR3 comprises 16 residues. The V gene's germline CDR1 is SGHDN and CDR2 FVKESK. Trimming left V 2 bases short and J 9 bases short, with 22 bases between. Sequenced: peripheral blood. This clonotype was sampled from a woman in her seventies with acute or convalescent COVID-19. This rearrangement joins TRBV14 to TRBJ1-1, with D possibly being TRBD1 (6 bases). The CDR3 loop reads CASSQSKHGGLRKAFF. CDR3 DNA sequence: TGTGCCAGCAGCCAATCAAAACACGGGGGGCTGCGAAAAGCTTTCTTT.